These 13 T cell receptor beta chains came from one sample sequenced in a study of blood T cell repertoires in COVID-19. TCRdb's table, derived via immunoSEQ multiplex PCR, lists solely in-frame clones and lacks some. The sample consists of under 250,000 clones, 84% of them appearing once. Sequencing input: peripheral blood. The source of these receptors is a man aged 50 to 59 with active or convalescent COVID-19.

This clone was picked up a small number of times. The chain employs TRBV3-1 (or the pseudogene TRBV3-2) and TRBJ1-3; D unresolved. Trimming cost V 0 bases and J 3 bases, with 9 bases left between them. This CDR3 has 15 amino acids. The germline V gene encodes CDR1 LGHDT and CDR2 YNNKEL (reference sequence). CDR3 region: CASSQDLGVGNTIYF. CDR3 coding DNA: TGTGCCAGCAGCCAAGATCTGGGAGTTGGAAACACCATATATTTT.

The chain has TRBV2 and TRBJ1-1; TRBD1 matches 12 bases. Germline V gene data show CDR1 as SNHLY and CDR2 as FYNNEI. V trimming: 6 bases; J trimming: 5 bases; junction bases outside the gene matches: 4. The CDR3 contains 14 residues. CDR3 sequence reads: CASRGTGGFTEAFF. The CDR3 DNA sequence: TGTGCCAGCAGAGGGACAGGGGGCTTTACTGAAGCTTTCTTT.

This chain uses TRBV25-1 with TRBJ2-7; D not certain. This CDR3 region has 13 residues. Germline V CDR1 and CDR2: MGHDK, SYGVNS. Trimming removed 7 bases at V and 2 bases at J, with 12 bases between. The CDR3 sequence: CASTYISAYEQYF. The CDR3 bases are TGTGCCAGCACTTATATTTCCGCCTACGAGCAGTACTTC.

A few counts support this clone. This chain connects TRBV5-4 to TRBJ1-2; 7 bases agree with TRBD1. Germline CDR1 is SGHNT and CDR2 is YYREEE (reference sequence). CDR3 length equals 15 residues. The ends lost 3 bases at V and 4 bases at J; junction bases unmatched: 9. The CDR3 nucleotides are TGTGCCAGCAGCTCCCCGGGACAGAGATCCTATGGCTACACCTTC. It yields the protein CASSSPGQRSYGYTF.

CDR3 residues: CAWTPGSNQPQHF. Written as DNA, the CDR3 is TGTGCCTGGACCCCAGGTAGCAATCAGCCCCAGCATTTT. This chain links TRBV30 with TRBJ1-5; D is unclear. The length of the CDR3 is 13 residues. CDR1 GTSNPN and CDR2 SVGIG come from the germline V gene (reference sequence). Trimming took off 4 bases at V and 0 bases at J, with 7 bases between the two ends.

In nucleotides, the CDR3 is TGTGCCTGGACTACAGGGCGAGAGACCCAGTACTTC. It is translated as CAWTTGRETQYF. This chain links TRBV30 with TRBJ2-5; D is perhaps TRBD1 (6 bases). Looked up from germline, CDR1 is GTSNPN and CDR2 is SVGIG (reference sequence). The length of the CDR3 is 12 residues. Trimming took off 4 bases at V and 4 bases at J, with 10 bases between the two ends.

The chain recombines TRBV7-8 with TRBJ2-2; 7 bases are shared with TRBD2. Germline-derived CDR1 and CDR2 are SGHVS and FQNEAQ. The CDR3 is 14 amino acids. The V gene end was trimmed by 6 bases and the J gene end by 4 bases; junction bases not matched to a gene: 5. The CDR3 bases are TGTGCCAGCAGGACCGCGGGGGTCACCGGGGAGCTGTTTTTT. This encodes CASRTAGVTGELFF. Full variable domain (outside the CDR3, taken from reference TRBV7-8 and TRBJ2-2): GAGVSQSPRYKVAKRGQDVALRCDPISGHVSLFWYQQALGQGPEFLTYFQNEAQLDKSGLPSDRFFAERPEGSVSTLKIQRTQQEDSAVYLCASRTAGVTGELFFGEGSRLTVL.

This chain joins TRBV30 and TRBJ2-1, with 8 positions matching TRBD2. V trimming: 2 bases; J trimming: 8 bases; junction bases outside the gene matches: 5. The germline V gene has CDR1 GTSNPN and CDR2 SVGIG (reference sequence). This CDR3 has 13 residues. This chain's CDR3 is CAWSPGGNHEQFF. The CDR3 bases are TGTGCCTGGAGTCCGGGGGGGAACCATGAGCAGTTCTTC.

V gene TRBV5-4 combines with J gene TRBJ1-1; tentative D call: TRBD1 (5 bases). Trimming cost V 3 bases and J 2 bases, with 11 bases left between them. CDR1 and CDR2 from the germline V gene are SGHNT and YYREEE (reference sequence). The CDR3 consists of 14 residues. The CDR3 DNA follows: TGTGCCAGCAGCTCTCCAGGGATCAACACTGAAGCTTTCTTT. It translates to CASSSPGINTEAFF.

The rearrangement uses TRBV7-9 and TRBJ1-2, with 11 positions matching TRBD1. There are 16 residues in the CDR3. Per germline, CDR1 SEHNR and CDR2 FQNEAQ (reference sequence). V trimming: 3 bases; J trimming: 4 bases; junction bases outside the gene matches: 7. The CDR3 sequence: CASSFRDRGDIYGYTF. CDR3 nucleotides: TGTGCCAGCAGCTTCCGGGACAGGGGGGACATCTATGGCTACACCTTC.

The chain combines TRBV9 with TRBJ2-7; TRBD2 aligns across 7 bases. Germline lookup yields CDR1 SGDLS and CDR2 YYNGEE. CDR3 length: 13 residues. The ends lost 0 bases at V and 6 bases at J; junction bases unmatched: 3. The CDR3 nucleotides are TGTGCCAGCAGCGTAGACGGGGGGATCGAGCAGTACTTC. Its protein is CASSVDGGIEQYF.

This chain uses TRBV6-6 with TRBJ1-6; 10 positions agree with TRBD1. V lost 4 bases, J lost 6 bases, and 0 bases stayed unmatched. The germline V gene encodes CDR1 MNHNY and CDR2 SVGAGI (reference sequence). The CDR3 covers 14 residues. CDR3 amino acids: CASSWDRGNSPLHF. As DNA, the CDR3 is TGTGCCAGCAGTTGGGACAGGGGTAATTCACCCCTCCACTTT.

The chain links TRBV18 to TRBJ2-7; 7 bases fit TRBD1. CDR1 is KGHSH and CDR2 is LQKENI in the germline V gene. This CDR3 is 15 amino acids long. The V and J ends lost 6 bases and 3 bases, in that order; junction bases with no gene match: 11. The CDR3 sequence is CASSPRQGSDYEQYF. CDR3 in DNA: TGTGCCAGCTCTCCCAGACAGGGTTCGGACTACGAGCAGTACTTC.